This T cell receptor (beta chain) was sequenced during a study of regulatory T cells in long-lasting Graves disease. Building of the TCR beta libraries involved iRepertoire HTBI primers and Arm-PCR of CDR3 regions. TCRdb analysed the multiplex PCR reads with MiXCR anew, one entry per CDR3 protein. The sample gives 350,000 to 500,000 distinct CDR3 sequences, 15% to 20% of which show up once; approximately 12% is in the top ten. Germline-derived CDR1 and CDR2 are MNHEY and SVGEGT. The CDR3 length is 16 residues. V lost 5 bases to trimming and J lost 3 bases, with 17 bases between them. Specified time point: newly diagnosed GD, antithyroid drugs for less than 3 months. From RNA extracted from PBMCs, the TCR library was made. This clonotype was counted a few times. These records were also assigned to another study, of T cells in Graves' hyperthyroidism and ophthalmopathy. That work adds: Newly diagnosed hyperthyroidism patients aged 18 to 65 years had disease lasting under 2 months. TCR CDR3 underwent first-round RT-PCR with the HTBI primer set.

This chain joins TRBV6-2 or TRBV6-3 and TRBJ1-3, with a weak D call TRBD1 (5 bases). Sample: peripheral blood mononuclear cells (PBMCs), taken at new diagnosis, from a patient treated with antithyroid drugs. The source is a woman under 40 with Graves disease. CDR3 in amino acids: CASSEGLRQDGNTIYF. CDR3 DNA: TGTGCCAGCAGTGAGGGACTCCGCCAGGATGGAAACACCATATATTTT.